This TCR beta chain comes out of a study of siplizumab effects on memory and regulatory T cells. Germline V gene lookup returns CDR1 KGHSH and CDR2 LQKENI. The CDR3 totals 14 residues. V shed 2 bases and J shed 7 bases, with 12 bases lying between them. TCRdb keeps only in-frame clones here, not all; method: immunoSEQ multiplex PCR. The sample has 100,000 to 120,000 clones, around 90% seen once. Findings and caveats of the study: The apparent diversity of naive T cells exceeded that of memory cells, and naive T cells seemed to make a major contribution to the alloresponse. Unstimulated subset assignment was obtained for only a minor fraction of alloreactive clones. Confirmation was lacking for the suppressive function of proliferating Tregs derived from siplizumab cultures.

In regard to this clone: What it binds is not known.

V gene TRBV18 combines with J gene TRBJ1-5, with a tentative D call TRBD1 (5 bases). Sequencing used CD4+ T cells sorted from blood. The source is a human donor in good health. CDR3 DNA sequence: TGTGCCAGCTCACCATTAGGGCGGGGGCAGCCCCAGCATTTT. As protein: CASSPLGRGQPQHF.